The 27 T cell receptor beta chains in this list originate from one sample, sequenced in a study of identical twins. TCRdb reprocessed the 5' RACE reads via MiXCR and lists one record per CDR3 protein. Of over 550,000 distinct CDR3 sequences in the sample, about 7.6% were seen once. These data were also reused for a study on yellow fever vaccine responses in identical twins.

The source material was PBMCs. Receptors were obtained from a woman aged 18-29 years in good health.

This clonotype was seen at least ten times. The rearrangement links TRBV6-5 to TRBJ2-1; D assignment may be TRBD1 or TRBD2 (7 bases each). The CDR3 is 18 residues long. Germline V gene lookup returns CDR1 MNHEY and CDR2 SVGAGI. Trimming took off 4 bases at V and 2 bases at J, with 21 bases between the two ends. CDR3 DNA: TGTGCCAGCAGTTCTCAAGGCCCGACAGGGACTACCTACAATGAGCAGTTCTTC. Translated: CASSSQGPTGTTYNEQFF.

This clonotype appeared a few times. This chain links TRBV11-2 with TRBJ2-2; no definite D call. The V end was cut by 3 bases, the J end by 0 bases, with 8 bases between. The CDR3 extends over 15 amino acids. Germline lookup yields CDR1 SGHAT and CDR2 FQNNGV. The CDR3 DNA follows: TGTGCCAGCAGCTTCTTTTCGACGAACACCGGGGAGCTGTTTTTT. The encoded protein is CASSFFSTNTGELFF. Together with reference TRBV11-2 and TRBJ2-2, the CDR3 gives the full variable domain: EAGVAQSPRYKIIEKRQSVAFWCNPISGHATLYWYQQILGQGPKLLIQFQNNGVVDDSQLPKDRFSAERLKGVDSTLKIQPAKLEDSAVYLCASSFFSTNTGELFFGEGSRLTVL.

This chain uses TRBV24-1 with TRBJ2-3; 8 bases match TRBD1. Germline lookup yields CDR1 KGHDR and CDR2 SFDVKD. This CDR3 spans 18 amino acids. Trimming took 4 bases from V and 2 from J; bases not matched to a gene: 13. The CDR3 loop is CATSDFGQGGLFTDTQYF. Here the CDR3 DNA reads TGTGCCACCAGTGACTTCGGACAGGGCGGTTTGTTCACAGATACGCAGTATTTT.

This clonotype was observed many times. CDR3 residues: CATSSWGVGRPTGELFF. CDR3 coding DNA: TGTGCCACCAGTTCCTGGGGCGTGGGGAGGCCCACCGGGGAGCTGTTTTTT. The rearrangement uses TRBV24-1 and TRBJ2-2; weak D call: TRBD2 (6 bases). Germline CDR1 KGHDR, CDR2 SFDVKD. Deletions cut 6 bases from V and 4 bases from J, with 20 bases between. The CDR3 extends over 17 amino acids.

This clonotype was counted ten times or more. The V call is TRBV24-1, the J call TRBJ2-1, with D possibly TRBD1 on 6 matching bases. V lost 4 bases and J lost 10, with 13 bases in between. The CDR3 has 13 residues. Germline CDR1 and CDR2: KGHDR and SFDVKD. This CDR3 reads CATSDRTGWEQFF. In nucleotides, the CDR3 is TGTGCCACCAGTGACAGAACAGGGTGGGAGCAGTTCTTC.

This clonotype has at least ten counts. The chain employs TRBV6-5 and TRBJ1-1; no reliable D call. The germline V and J ends were trimmed by 2 bases and 0 bases, with 7 bases remaining between them. CDR1 and CDR2 (germline): MNHEY, SVGAGI. This CDR3 contains 14 residues. This CDR3 is CASSYTAMNTEAFF. The CDR3 DNA reads as TGTGCCAGCAGTTACACAGCGATGAACACTGAAGCTTTCTTT.

V gene TRBV7-9 combines with J gene TRBJ2-4; 8 bases are shared with TRBD1. The CDR3 runs 15 residues. V shed 6 bases and J 7 bases; nucleotides not matched to a gene: 11. Germline V gene sequence: CDR1 SEHNR, CDR2 FQNEAQ (reference sequence). CDR3 region: CASRAGQGEVNIQYF. In DNA form, the CDR3 reads TGTGCCAGCAGGGCCGGACAGGGTGAGGTGAACATTCAGTACTTC.

This clonotype was recorded a few times. The chain employs TRBV12-3 or TRBV12-4 and TRBJ2-1, with TRBD1 matching 11 bases. This CDR3 is 15 amino acids long. V lost 6 bases to trimming and J lost 8 bases; unmatched junction nucleotides: 9. The CDR3 DNA is TGTGCCAGCAGACAGAGGGACAGGGGGTATGATGAGCAGTTCTTC. Amino acids: CASRQRDRGYDEQFF.

This clonotype was observed a few times. This sequence joins TRBV12-3 or TRBV12-4 and TRBJ2-1; 15 nucleotides align to TRBD2. V lost 6 bases to trimming and J lost 2 bases; unmatched junction nucleotides: 5. This CDR3 spans 17 amino acids. The chain's CDR3 is CASSGLAGGQTYNEQFF. The CDR3 nucleotides read TGTGCCAGCAGCGGACTAGCGGGAGGGCAGACCTACAATGAGCAGTTCTTC.

This clonotype was found many times. This chain's CDR3 is CASSEGTGMTMNTEAFF. DNA of the CDR3: TGTGCCAGCAGTGAGGGGACAGGAATGACCATGAACACTGAAGCTTTCTTT. The chain employs TRBV12-3 or TRBV12-4 and TRBJ1-1, with 8 bases lining up with TRBD1. V trimming: 5 bases; J trimming: 0 bases; junction bases outside the gene matches: 11. The CDR3 has 17 amino acids.

V is TRBV12-3 or TRBV12-4 and J is TRBJ1-1, with D perhaps TRBD1 (5 bases). The CDR3 is made up of 15 amino acids. The V end was cut by 6 bases, the J end by 6 bases, with 20 bases between. The CDR3 loop reads CASSPRVEGLSEAFF. CDR3 in DNA: TGTGCCAGCAGCCCAAGAGTGGAGGGGCTGTCTGAAGCTTTCTTT.

This clonotype was observed at least ten times. This chain uses TRBV21-1 with TRBJ2-5; the listed D gene, TRBD1, was not tested against the DNA. TRBV21-1 is labeled a pseudogene. The CDR3 is made up of 18 amino acids. The CDR3 protein is CASRKTGTGRFEGETQYF. The CDR3 DNA follows: TGTGCCAGCAGGAAGACGGGGACAGGGAGATTTGAAGGAGAGACCCAGTACTTC.

This clonotype appeared many times. The genes are TRBV3-1 and TRBJ1-2; D is uncertain. The germline V and J ends were trimmed by 2 bases and 4 bases, with 8 bases remaining between them. Germline CDR1 LGHDT, CDR2 YNNKEL (reference sequence). The CDR3 is made up of 13 amino acids. CDR3 bases: TGTGCCAGCAGCCAACAGACGTTCTATGGCTACACCTTC. Residues: CASSQQTFYGYTF. The complete variable domain, with remaining parts taken from reference TRBV3-1 and TRBJ1-2, reads DTAVSQTPKYLVTQMGNDKSIKCEQNLGHDTMYWYKQDSKKFLKIMFSYNNKELIINETVPNRFSPKSPDKAHLNLHINSLELGDSAVYFCASSQQTFYGYTFGSGTRLTVV.

The sample holds a few counts of this clonotype. For the CDR3, the DNA is TGTGCCAGCAGTCACAGACGGGACACCGGGGAGCTGTTTTTT. Encoded protein: CASSHRRDTGELFF. The chain links TRBV12-3 or TRBV12-4 to TRBJ2-2; no clear D. The CDR3 is 14 amino acids. V was pared by 5 bases and J by 3 bases, with 10 bases between.

In this sample, this clonotype turned up a few times. V gene TRBV4-2 combines with J gene TRBJ2-1; D gene unclear. This CDR3 is 12 amino acids long. CDR1 and CDR2 from the germline V gene are LGHNA and YNFKEQ. V lost 0 bases to trimming and J lost 13 bases, with 10 bases between them. CDR3 protein: CASSQDRLEQFF. In nucleotides, the CDR3 is TGTGCCAGCAGCCAAGATCGTCTTGAACAGTTCTTC.

This clonotype was seen many times. CDR3 residues: CASSYGGSQETQYF. DNA of the CDR3: TGTGCCAGCAGCTACGGGGGGAGCCAAGAGACCCAGTACTTC. This sequence joins TRBV28 and TRBJ2-5; 7 bases line up with TRBD2. The V gene's germline CDR1 is MDHEN and CDR2 SYDVKM. This CDR3 has 14 residues. The V gene end was trimmed by 6 bases and the J gene end by 1 base; junction bases not matched to a gene: 5. Together with reference TRBV28 and TRBJ2-5, the CDR3 gives the full variable domain: DVKVTQSSRYLVKRTGEKVFLECVQDMDHENMFWYRQDPGLGLRLIYFSYDVKMKEKGDIPEGYSVSREKKERFSLILESASTNQTSMYLCASSYGGSQETQYFGPGTRLLVL.

This clonotype was seen repeatedly, ten times or more. The rearrangement uses TRBV12-3 or TRBV12-4 and TRBJ1-1; TRBD1 is a possible D gene (5 bases). The CDR3 consists of 12 residues. V lost 3 bases and J 6 bases, leaving 8 bases between the germline ends. The CDR3 DNA follows: TGTGCCAGCAGTTTTGGGGGGGCTGAAGCTTTCTTT. It is translated as CASSFGGAEAFF.

This clonotype came up many times. The chain uses TRBV7-3 and TRBJ2-1; D gene unclear. The V end was cut by 3 bases, the J end by 7 bases, with 7 bases between. The CDR3 is 12 amino acids. Germline V lookup: CDR1 SGHTA, CDR2 FQGTGA. The CDR3 region is CASSLIGNEQFF. CDR3 sequence (DNA): TGTGCCAGCAGCTTGATAGGAAATGAGCAGTTCTTC.

This clonotype was seen a few times. The chain couples TRBV12-3 or TRBV12-4 to TRBJ2-5, with 7 nucleotides matching TRBD1. The CDR3 spans 16 residues. Trimming at V came to 4 bases and at J to 1 base, leaving 9 bases not matched to a gene. In DNA form, the CDR3 reads TGTGCCAGCAGTTGGGCCCCGACAGGGCTCCAAGAGACCCAGTACTTC. Encoded protein: CASSWAPTGLQETQYF.

In its sample, this clonotype was seen a few times. The chain carries TRBV6-5 and TRBJ2-4, with D possibly TRBD2 on 6 matching bases. The V end was cut by 4 bases, the J end by 7 bases, with 11 bases between. This CDR3 has 13 residues. Germline-derived CDR1 and CDR2 are MNHEY and SVGAGI. CDR3 in amino acids: CASSSYGGNIQYF. In nucleotides, the CDR3 is TGTGCCAGCAGTTCTTACGGAGGGAACATTCAGTACTTC.

The chain combines TRBV7-9 with TRBJ2-5; 7 nucleotides line up with TRBD2. The CDR3 covers 14 residues. V shed 1 base, J shed 4 bases, and the junction held 3 bases outside the gene matches. Germline CDR1 reads SEHNR; CDR2 reads FQNEAQ (reference sequence). CDR3 amino acids: CASSLEPGGETQYF. The DNA for the CDR3 is TGTGCCAGCAGCTTAGAACCGGGAGGAGAGACCCAGTACTTC. Filled out from reference TRBV7-9 and TRBJ2-5, the complete variable domain reads DTGVSQNPRHKITKRGQNVTFRCDPISEHNRLYWYRQTLGQGPEFLTYFQNEAQLEKSRLLSDRFSAERPKGSFSTLEIQRTEQGDSAMYLCASSLEPGGETQYFGPGTRLLVL.

This clonotype has just a few counts. V is TRBV9 and J is TRBJ2-7, with D maybe TRBD2 (6 bases). CDR1 SGDLS and CDR2 YYNGEE come from the germline V gene. This CDR3 contains 15 residues. V was pared by 4 bases and J by 2 bases, with 16 bases between. DNA for the CDR3: TGTGCCAGCAGCCCGGAGGGGAGCCTACCCTACGAGCAGTACTTC. Translated: CASSPEGSLPYEQYF.

The V gene is TRBV24-1, the J gene TRBJ2-1, with TRBD1 matching over 7 bases. Germline-derived CDR1 and CDR2 are KGHDR and SFDVKD. The CDR3 has 14 amino acids. The V gene end was trimmed by 3 bases and the J gene end by 4 bases; junction bases not matched to a gene: 2. CDR3 bases: TGTGCCACCAGTGATCGGGACAGATACAATGAGCAGTTCTTC. As protein: CATSDRDRYNEQFF.

The chain links TRBV3-1 to TRBJ2-1; D not resolved. The CDR3 runs 13 residues. The germline V and J ends were trimmed by 3 bases and 8 bases, with 11 bases remaining between them. Germline V gene data show CDR1 as LGHDT and CDR2 as YNNKEL (reference sequence). CDR3 sequence reads: CASSHAAYYEQFF. The CDR3 nucleotides are TGTGCCAGCAGCCACGCCGCTTACTATGAGCAGTTCTTC.

This clonotype was counted only a few times. The genes are TRBV4-1 and TRBJ2-1; D uncertain. The germline V and J ends were trimmed by 1 base and 2 bases, with 15 bases remaining between them. Germline V lookup: CDR1 MGHRA, CDR2 YSYEKL. The CDR3 loop spans 17 amino acids. The DNA for the CDR3 is TGCGCCAGCAGCCAAGTCGATGGTCCGGGCCCCTACAATGAGCAGTTCTTC. This codes for CASSQVDGPGPYNEQFF.

Many counts were recorded for this clonotype. The V call is TRBV6-1, the J call TRBJ1-6; D not resolved. This CDR3 is 16 amino acids long. CDR1 is MNHNS and CDR2 is SASEGT in the germline V gene. Trimming left V 1 base short and J 2 bases short, with 9 bases between. In DNA, the CDR3 is TGTGCCAGCAGTGAAGGTCACGGGGCCTATAATTCACCCCTCCACTTT. It translates to CASSEGHGAYNSPLHF.

There are a few counts of this clonotype. The rearrangement uses TRBV2 and TRBJ1-1; tentatively, D is TRBD1 (6 bases). Trimming stripped 6 bases from V and 3 bases from J, with 20 bases between. The CDR3 is made up of 16 amino acids. Germline V gene data show CDR1 as SNHLY and CDR2 as FYNNEI. The CDR3 DNA reads as TGTGCCAGCAGACCCGACAGGATGCGAGAACACACTGAAGCTTTCTTT. Translated: CASRPDRMREHTEAFF.